Below, 4 T cell receptor beta chains from the same sample are listed, as sequenced in a study of spatial heterogeneity in lung cancer. Study-level results: It was found that expanded intratumoral alpha and beta TCR counts tracked tumor mutation counts.

These receptors have no known antigen. MiXCR was run by TCRdb on the 5' RACE reads, yielding one entry per CDR3 protein. Of about 11,000 distinct CDR3 sequences listed, around 5.5% were seen once; the top ten hold around 11%. Time point: sample taken at primary tumor resection. The source material was lung tumor tissue, sampled at surgery. The receptors were sampled from a male donor with early-stage non-small cell lung cancer.

This clonotype was recorded at least ten times. As an off-target read in a library built for alpha chains, this beta chain has a frequency of little significance. This chain links TRBV6-6 with TRBJ1-1; D is ambiguous. Germline CDR1 is MNHNY and CDR2 is SVGAGI (reference sequence). This CDR3 is built from 15 residues. Trimming took off 3 bases at V and 0 bases at J, with 11 bases between the two ends. CDR3 loop: CASSYQAGMNTEAFF. The CDR3 DNA sequence: TGTGCCAGCAGTTATCAAGCAGGAATGAACACTGAAGCTTTCTTT.

The sample holds many counts of this clonotype. This beta chain turned up in a library designed for alpha chains; as an off-target read, its abundance says little. The chain employs TRBV11-1 and TRBJ2-1; possibly TRBD1 or TRBD2 for D (6 bases each). The CDR3 sequence is 14 residues long. V shed 1 base and J shed 7 bases, with 11 bases lying between them. In germline, CDR1 is SGHAT, CDR2 FQDESV (reference sequence). CDR3 protein: CASSLVSGANEQFF. The CDR3 coding sequence is TGTGCCAGCAGCTTAGTATCGGGGGCAAATGAGCAGTTCTTC.

The sample holds many counts of this clonotype. This beta chain appears as a stray read in a library generated for alpha chains; its size is not informative. This chain uses TRBV6-5 with TRBJ2-5, with 11 bases lining up with TRBD2. Losses at the gene ends were 6 bases for V and 2 bases for J; bases not matched to a gene: 5. The CDR3 has 15 amino acids. Germline values: CDR1 MNHEY, CDR2 SVGAGI. The CDR3 here is CASSRGLAGQETQYF. CDR3 sequence (DNA): TGTGCCAGCAGCCGAGGACTAGCGGGTCAAGAGACCCAGTACTTC.

Only a few counts were recorded for this clonotype. This beta chain turned up in a library designed for alpha chains; as an off-target read, its abundance says little. The chain recombines TRBV7-7 with TRBJ2-3; D is unclear. The CDR3 sequence is 14 residues long. V was cut by 6 bases and J by 1 base, with 11 bases left in between. Germline values: CDR1 SSHAT, CDR2 FNYEAQ (reference sequence). CDR3 loop: CASSKFSGTDTQYF. Here the CDR3 DNA reads TGTGCCAGCAGTAAATTTTCTGGCACAGATACGCAGTATTTT.